This T cell receptor (beta chain) appears in the sequencing data of a study of T-cell reconstitution after alpha-beta-depleted transplantation in children. This clonotype was detected a few times. Researchers prepared the TCRbeta library using unique molecular identifiers, the study reports. TCRdb analysed the PCR reads with MiXCR anew, one entry per CDR3 protein. Of about 830,000 distinct CDR3 sequences detected, 16% appear once; the ten largest clones hold roughly 5%. This receptor was identified in a male patient younger than 18 who had a stem cell transplant for acute lymphoblastic leukemia, so the T cells may come from the graft donor. The specimen was PBMCs, mostly from graft donor cells, collected 360 days after TCRalphabeta/CD19-depleted stem cell transplant.

The CDR3 region is CASSQDPGLAGGADTQYF. The CDR3 region has the DNA TGCGCCAGCAGCCAAGATCCCGGACTAGCGGGAGGTGCAGATACGCAGTATTTT. The genes are TRBV4-1 and TRBJ2-3; TRBD2 matches at 14 bases. This CDR3 has 18 residues. With V trimmed by 0 bases and J by 4 bases, 6 bases remained unmatched. Germline V CDR1 and CDR2: MGHRA, YSYEKL.